The clone carrying this T cell receptor beta chain has more than one count but fewer than ten. Its antigen is undetermined. The data stem from a study of blood T cells in healthy people across ages. Study conclusions and caveats: Across samples, TCR beta diversity tracked strongly with naive T cell percentage.

Per sample, a minimum of 6 million PBMCs were isolated. A J-beta primer mix and a sample-barcoded 5' primer were used in a second PCR of about 6 to 12 cycles. Per-sample output comprised a minimum of 2.5 million paired-end reads containing CDR3. Using its own MiXCR run on the 5' RACE reads, TCRdb lists one record per CDR3 protein. The sample carries 850,000 to 1,000,000 distinct CDR3 sequences, 51% recorded once. The germline V gene encodes CDR1 ENHRY and CDR2 SYGVKD. The CDR3 is 15 amino acids. V dropped 0 bases and J dropped 4; count of bases not matched to a gene: 1. The receptor was isolated from a woman aged 55-70 years in good health. The sample taken for sequencing was blood. The V call is TRBV10-3, the J call TRBJ2-7; TRBD2 matches 12 bases. Written as DNA, the CDR3 is TGTGCCATCAGTGAGTCCACTAGCGGGAGGTACGAGCAGTACTTC. Amino acid sequence: CAISESTSGRYEQYF.